These T cell receptor beta chains were read from a single sample in a study of follicular helper T cells after annual influenza vaccination. Clones were sequenced by immunoSEQ multiplex PCR, and TCRdb holds only the in-frame ones, with some missing. This repertoire shows roughly 4,200 clones, almost 85% found once; its top ten account for over 0.7%. The sample in question was CXCR5+ CD38- circulating T follicular helper cells from blood, obtained 7 days after influenza vaccination. The receptors come from an adult who received the influenza vaccine. CDR3s include the opening cysteine and the closing phenylalanine or tryptophan. A D gene is named only where the DNA matches it firmly. Clone size is shown for a subset of rows, as once, few, many or a class of expanded clone.

.	TRBJ2-3	TRBV4-1	TRBD2	TGCGCCAGCAGCCAAGATCGGGGACTAGCGGGGCCGTCGCAGTATTTT	CASSQDRGLAGPSQYF
.	TRBJ1-2	TRBV5-1	.	TGCGCCAGCAGCTTGGCCGGGGGGAATGGCTACACCTTC	CASSLAGGNGYTF
once	TRBJ2-2	TRBV6-1	.	TGTGCCAGCAGTGCTCCGACTAGGGGTGGCGGGGAGCTGTTTTTT	CASSAPTRGGGELFF
once	TRBJ2-2	TRBV2	.	TGTGCCAGCAGTGAAGACTCCCTCGGAGGGGAGCTGTTTTTT	CASSEDSLGGELFF
.	TRBJ1-4	TRBV19	.	TGTGCCAGTAAGACAGGACGTGGGGGTGAAAAACTGTTTTTT	CASKTGRGGEKLFF
.	TRBJ2-2	TRBV21-1	.	TGTGCCAGCTTCCCTCGGTCTAGCGGGGGGGCGGCCGGGGAGCTGTTTTTT	CASFPRSSGGAAGELFF
.	TRBJ1-2	TRBV10-3	.	TGTGCCATCGGTAGAAGGGAGGAGGGCTACACCTTC	CAIGRREEGYTF
once	TRBJ2-7	TRBV6-5	TRBD1	TGTGCCAGCAGCCGAGGACAGGGGGCACGGCAGTACTTC	CASSRGQGARQYF
.	TRBJ2-7	TRBV14	TRBD1	TGTGCCAGCAGCCGCCAACGACAGGGATGGACCTACGAGCAGTACTTC	CASSRQRQGWTYEQYF
.	TRBJ2-2	TRBV7-3	TRBD1	TGTGCCAGCAGCTCCAAAGCAGGGGGCTACACCGGGGAGCTGTTTTTT	CASSSKAGGYTGELFF
.	TRBJ1-1	TRBV5-1	.	TGCGCCAGCAGTCAGGACAGAAACACTGAAGCTTTCTTT	CASSQDRNTEAFF
.	TRBJ2-2	TRBV25-1	TRBD1	TGTGCCAGCAGTGGTACCGGGACAGGGTTTTCCGGGGAGCTGTTTTTT	CASSGTGTGFSGELFF
.	TRBJ2-1	TRBV6-1	.	TGTGCCAGCACCCCCGCGTCCAATGAGCAGTTCTTC	CASTPASNEQFF
few	TRBJ1-6	TRBV6-1	.	TGTGCCAGCGCATGGGACAACCGAAATTCACCCCTCCACTTT	CASAWDNRNSPLHF
.	TRBJ1-5	TRBV6-1	.	TGTGCCAGCAGTGACAGGGTAACTCTCTATAGCAATCAGCCCCAGCATTTT	CASSDRVTLYSNQPQHF
.	TRBJ1-1	TRBV5-5	.	TGTGCCAGCAGCTTGGGAGCGATGTTGGAAGCTTTCTTT	CASSLGAMLEAFF
.	TRBJ1-4	TRBV11-2	.	TGTGCCAGCAGCTTAGAGGGCCCTGGGGGCGATGAAAAACTGTTTTTT	CASSLEGPGGDEKLFF
.	TRBJ2-7	TRBV5-1	TRBD1	TGCGCCAGCAAAATGACAGGGTCGAGCTCCTACGAGCAGTACTTC	CASKMTGSSSYEQYF
once	TRBJ2-5	TRBV5-1	.	TGCGCCAGCAGCCCCGGACAGCGTCAACAAGAGACCCAGTACTTC	CASSPGQRQQETQYF
once	TRBJ1-2	TRBV2	.	TGTGCCAGCAGTGAAGCTTGGGCCAGCCAGACGGGAGGCTACACCTTC	CASSEAWASQTGGYTF
.	TRBJ2-1	TRBV6-1	TRBD2	TGTGCCAGCAGATCAAGCGGGAGGGACTACAATGAGCAGTTCTTC	CASRSSGRDYNEQFF
.	TRBJ2-1	TRBV2	.	TGTGCCAGCTCCCTAGGGGCTTACGAGCAGTTCTTC	CASSLGAYEQFF
.	TRBJ1-1	TRBV18	.	TGTGCCAGCTCACCCACGCAGGGGAACACTGAAGCTTTCTTT	CASSPTQGNTEAFF
.	TRBJ2-6	TRBV30	.	TGTGCCTGGAGTGTTGGGGGCGCGGCTGGGGCCAACGTCCTGACTTTC	CAWSVGGAAGANVLTF
.	TRBJ1-1	TRBV20-1	.	TGCAGTGCTAGAAGACCAGTTGAAGCTTTCTTT	CSARRPVEAFF
.	TRBJ2-3	TRBV27	.	TGTGCCAGCAGTTACTCGGGTTCGGGGGGCTTGAGGGGTACGCAGTATTTT	CASSYSGSGGLRGTQYF
.	TRBJ2-1	TRBV18	.	TGTGCCAGCTCACCCGGGCCAGGGACAATCTACAATGAGCAGTTCTTC	CASSPGPGTIYNEQFF
.	TRBJ2-1	TRBV6-5	.	TGTGCCAGCAGTTCGGCGGGCCTGGGTGGCAATGAGCAGTTCTTC	CASSSAGLGGNEQFF
.	TRBJ1-2	TRBV4-3	.	TGCGCCAGCAGCCGAGACAGGTCAGGGGGCTACACCTTC	CASSRDRSGGYTF
once	TRBJ2-5	TRBV7-6	.	TGTGCCAGCAGCTTAAGCCCCAGGCAGGGGGAGACCCAGTACTTC	CASSLSPRQGETQYF
once	TRBJ1-4	TRBV18	.	TGTGCCAGCTCACCCCTTTTAGATGAAAAACTGTTTTTT	CASSPLLDEKLFF
.	TRBJ2-1	TRBV19	.	TGTGCCAGTAGTATATTGGGACGATACAATGAGCAGTTCTTC	CASSILGRYNEQFF
few	TRBJ2-7	TRBV5-1	.	TGCGCCAGCAGCCTTCTTGACAGGAGCCCTGAGCAGTACTTC	CASSLLDRSPEQYF
.	TRBJ2-7	TRBV7-9	.	TGTGCCAGCAGCTTAGCAAGGGGTCCTTACGAGCAGTACTTC	CASSLARGPYEQYF
.	TRBJ1-1	TRBV5-1	.	TGCGCCAGCAGCATGGACAGCGTGTTTTTCTTT	CASSMDSVFFF
.	TRBJ1-4	TRBV19	TRBD1	TGTGCCAGTAGTCCCGGGACAGATCCGAGTAATGAAAAACTGTTTTTT	CASSPGTDPSNEKLFF
.	TRBJ1-2	TRBV19	TRBD1	TGTGCCAGTAGCAAGGGACAGGGGGCTTTTGGCTACACCTTC	CASSKGQGAFGYTF
.	TRBJ2-3	TRBV28	TRBD2	TGTGCCAGCAGTTTCCTAGCGGGAGCAACTACAGATACGCAGTATTTT	CASSFLAGATTDTQYF
.	TRBJ1-1	TRBV6-5	TRBD1	TGTGCCAGCAGATCAGACAGGGTGCAGAACACTGAAGCTTTCTTT	CASRSDRVQNTEAFF
.	TRBJ2-1	TRBV11-1	.	TGTGCCAGCAGCCACGACGGAACCTCCTACAATGAGCAGTTCTTC	CASSHDGTSYNEQFF
.	TRBJ1-2	TRBV2	.	TGTGCCAGCCGGGAGAATAACTATGGCTACACCTTC	CASRENNYGYTF
.	TRBJ2-2	TRBV12-5	.	TGTGCTAGGGCCCCGCAATTTACCGGGGGGAACACCGGGGAGCTGTTTTTT	CARAPQFTGGNTGELFF
.	TRBJ1-2	TRBV28	TRBD1	TGTGCCAGCGAAGGACAGGGCCACTACACCTTC	CASEGQGHYTF
.	TRBJ1-3	TRBV4-1	.	TGCGCCAGCAGCCAAGGGGGAGGACGCTGGAACACCATATATTTT	CASSQGGGRWNTIYF
few	TRBJ2-7	TRBV5-1	.	TGCGCCAGCAGCTTGGCGTCAACCCCCTCCTACGAGCAGTACTTC	CASSLASTPSYEQYF
.	TRBJ1-1	TRBV29-1	TRBD1	TGCAGCGCCGAAGACAGGGACACTGAAGCTTTCTTT	CSAEDRDTEAFF
.	TRBJ2-5	TRBV9	TRBD2	TGTGCCAGCAGCGTTGACCGCGGGGGGCGAGAGACCCAGTACTTC	CASSVDRGGRETQYF
.	TRBJ2-7	TRBV5-1	TRBD2	TGCGCCAGCAGTTGGTCCGGGACTAGCGGGTCCGAGCAGTACTTC	CASSWSGTSGSEQYF
.	TRBJ1-4	TRBV28	.	TGTGCCAGCAGTCCTGACGGCGCAACTAATGAAAAACTGTTTTTT	CASSPDGATNEKLFF
.	TRBJ2-3	TRBV5-1	TRBD2	TGCGCCAGCAGCTTGGCAGGTAGCGGGACAGATACGCAGTATTTT	CASSLAGSGTDTQYF
.	TRBJ1-2	TRBV21-1	.	TGTGCCAGCAGCAAAGAAAAGCGGACCCACAGGGCAGGCTACACCTTC	CASSKEKRTHRAGYTF
.	TRBJ1-5	TRBV7-2	.	TGTGCCAGCAGCTTAGACAGGCTCGCCCAGCCCCAGCATTTT	CASSLDRLAQPQHF
.	TRBJ2-7	TRBV5-6	TRBD2	TGTGCCAGCAGCTTGGTAAGAGCGGGAGGTGGGTACGAGCAGTACTTC	CASSLVRAGGGYEQYF
once	TRBJ2-6	TRBV18	TRBD2	TGTGCCAGCTCACCGGGGGGGGTGTCTGGGGCCAACGTCCTGACTTTC	CASSPGGVSGANVLTF
.	TRBJ1-2	TRBV5-6	.	TGTGCCAGCAGCGTCGGGGGCTATGGCTACACCTTC	CASSVGGYGYTF